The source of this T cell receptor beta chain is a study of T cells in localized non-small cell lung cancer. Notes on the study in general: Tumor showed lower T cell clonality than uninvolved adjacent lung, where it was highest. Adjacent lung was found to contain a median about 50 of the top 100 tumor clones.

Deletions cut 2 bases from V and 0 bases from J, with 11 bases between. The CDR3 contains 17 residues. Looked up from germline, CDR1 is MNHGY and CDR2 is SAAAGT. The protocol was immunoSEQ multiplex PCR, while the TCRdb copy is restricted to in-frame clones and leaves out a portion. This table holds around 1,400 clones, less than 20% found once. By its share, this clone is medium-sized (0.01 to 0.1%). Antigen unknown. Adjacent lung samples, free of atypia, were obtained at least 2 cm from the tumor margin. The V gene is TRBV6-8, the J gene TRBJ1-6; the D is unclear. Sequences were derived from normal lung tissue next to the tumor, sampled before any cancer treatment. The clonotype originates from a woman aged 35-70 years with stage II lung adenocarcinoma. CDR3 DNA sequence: TGTGCCAGCAGTTACGAAGGGCCGAGCTCCTATAATTCACCCCTCCACTTT. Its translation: CASSYEGPSSYNSPLHF.